Included here is one T cell receptor beta chain sequence, with context. Germline values: CDR1 GTSNPN, CDR2 SVGIG (reference sequence). The V and J ends lost 2 bases and 4 bases respectively, with 21 bases between them. There are 17 residues in the CDR3. The data were taken from a study of control samples from healthy donors and cancer patients. Clones were read by immunoSEQ multiplex PCR, and TCRdb kept only the in-frame ones, dropping some. This table holds fewer than 200,000 clones, approximately 92% found once. This sequence joins TRBV30 and TRBJ1-3, with a weak D call TRBD1 (5 bases). Sequences were obtained from blood. The sequence derives from a woman in her sixties or seventies in good health. This chain's CDR3 is CAWSQSQGVGRGNTIYF. The CDR3 DNA reads as TGTGCCTGGAGTCAATCCCAGGGAGTGGGAAGAGGAAACACCATATATTTT.